This TCR beta chain derives from a study of blood T cell repertoires in COVID-19 (TCRdb year 2020). Regarding the complete study: Collaborator samples came from the United States, Italy and Spain and covered acute and convalescent phases of COVID-19. A freely available public database, intended as a resource for researchers studying the immune response to SARS-CoV-2, is where the repertoires were released. Where HLA class I and class II types were available, the types were taken from metadata supplied by the sample provider, not from assay-based typing. The sample metadata nearly always contained a de-identified subject ID, COVID-19 status, age in years and sex. Samples were obtained from the ongoing ImmuneRACE study (first 160 participants) and from over 1,000 subjects provided by 6 global collaborators. The dataset comprised deeply sampled blood TCRbeta repertoires from subjects exposed to, actively infected with, or recovered from COVID-19. The material from the prospective study consisted of cDNA or gDNA derived from T cells, B-cell-depleted T cells, or PBMCs. What the authors observed across the whole study: The amount of clinical and demographic metadata varied by source and participant and was provided uncurated.

The collaborating institutions used their own protocols to collect whole blood in K2EDTA tubes. For TCRbeta analysis, collaborators shipped samples in one of three forms: frozen whole blood, isolated PBMCs, or DNA extracted from either of those sample types. Per the germline V gene, SGHRS is the CDR1 and YFSETQ is the CDR2. Including the terminal cysteine and phenylalanine, the CDR3 comprises 16 residues. The kept DNA is CDR3 alone, 48 bases in frame from the first base. Cut back by 2 bases and 0 bases, the V and J ends lie 13 bases apart. TCRbeta CDR3 regions were amplified from genomic DNA using the immunoSEQ Assay, a bias-controlled multiplex PCR. In the original analysis: The number of nucleated cells in each sample was estimated by amplification of reference gene primers within the assay. To quantify the absolute abundance of each unique TCRbeta CDR3 rearrangement, sequence reads were collapsed and filtered. For each sample, productive Simpson clonality was calculated as the square root of Simpson's diversity index over productive rearrangements. Here the immuneACCESS table is served through TCRdb, limited to in-frame sequences with V and J called. Missing clones are a known gap in these copies; in checked studies unresolved V genes cover under half, and the rest lacks a known reason. The V and J calls and clone size come from that table; D and trimming were worked out from the DNA. The sample table contains under 85,000 clones; only one count was recorded for over 75% of them. The ten largest clones take up roughly 2.9% of the sample.

A remark on this clone: This clone's antigen is unknown. Per-base quality was not reported, and no clone a single base away is much larger than it.

The TCR sequence derives from an elderly man with acute or convalescent COVID-19. The rearrangement combines TRBV5-1 with TRBJ2-3, with TRBD2 perhaps the D gene, on 6 matching bases. Sequenced input: peripheral blood. The CDR3 is CASSLGRGRSTDTQYF. Read as DNA, the sequence is TGCGCCAGCAGCTTAGGGCGGGGAAGGAGCACAGATACGCAGTATTTT. When the CDR3 is completed using the reference TRBV5-1 and TRBJ2-3 genes on either side, the full variable domain is KAGVTQTPRYLIKTRGQQVTLSCSPISGHRSVSWYQQTPGQGLQFLFEYFSETQRNKGNFPGRFSGRQFSNSRSEMNVSTLELGDSALYLCASSLGRGRSTDTQYFGPGTRLTVL.